The 22 T cell receptor beta chains in this list originate from one sample, sequenced in a study of identical twins. One entry per CDR3 protein, called by TCRdb with MiXCR from the 5' RACE reads. The repertoire holds 400,000 to 550,000 distinct CDR3 sequences, with approximately 24% as singletons. The same sample was also used in a study of T cells expressing NK-cell markers.

The sequenced sample consisted of CD4+ T cells sorted from blood. Source of these receptors: a woman between 18 and 30 years old in good health.

Only a few counts were recorded for this clonotype. The chain's CDR3 is CASSRDINNEQFF. The CDR3 DNA sequence: TGCGCCAGCAGCCGCGACATTAACAATGAGCAGTTCTTC. This chain links TRBV5-1 with TRBJ2-1; D is unresolved. The CDR3 has 13 amino acids. With 4 bases removed from V and 5 bases from J, the gap between germline ends came to 10 bases. Germline V lookup: CDR1 SGHRS, CDR2 YFSETQ.

The J gene is TRBJ1-2, the V gene TRBV7-2, with D uncertain. The CDR3 has 15 amino acids. Germline V gene sequence: CDR1 SGHTA, CDR2 FQGNSA. Trimming took off 5 bases at V and 5 bases at J, with 18 bases between the two ends. The CDR3 region has the DNA TGTGCCAGCAGCCTATACATGTCAGGAGTTTATGGCTACACCTTC. Its translation: CASSLYMSGVYGYTF. The entire variable domain, with the rest obtained from reference TRBV7-2 and TRBJ1-2, is as follows: GAGVSQSPSNKVTEKGKDVELRCDPISGHTALYWYRQSLGQGLEFLIYFQGNSAPDKSGLPSDRFSAERTGGSVSTLTIQRTQQEDSAVYLCASSLYMSGVYGYTFGSGTRLTVV.

This clonotype was seen just once. This chain joins TRBV24-1 and TRBJ2-3, with 7 bases fitting TRBD2. The CDR3 totals 12 residues. Germline V gives CDR1 KGHDR, CDR2 SFDVKD. The trim removed 3 bases at V and 12 bases at J, leaving 5 bases unmatched. In nucleotides, the CDR3 is TGTGCCACCAGTGATCAGCGGGAACCCCAGTATTTT. Its translation is CATSDQREPQYF.

This chain joins TRBV20-1 and TRBJ1-5; unclear D gene. The CDR3 contains 13 residues. Germline CDR1 and CDR2: DFQATT and SNEGSKA (reference sequence). Trimming took 0 bases from V and 4 from J, leaving 7 bases between them. The CDR3, as DNA: TGCAGTGCTAGAGAGGCAGCTAATCAGCCCCAGCATTTT. Translating gives CSAREAANQPQHF.

This clonotype appeared a few times. The chain carries TRBV9 and TRBJ2-3; 9 bases are shared with TRBD1. The CDR3 is made up of 19 amino acids. V shed 4 bases and J 4 bases; nucleotides not matched to a gene: 19. Germline CDR1 reads SGDLS; CDR2 reads YYNGEE. The DNA for the CDR3 is TGTGCCAGCAGCCCTCGTCCCGGGACAGGGATGGCTCCGTCAGATACGCAGTATTTT. As protein: CASSPRPGTGMAPSDTQYF. Full variable domain (missing parts from reference TRBV9 and TRBJ2-3): DSGVTQTPKHLITATGQRVTLRCSPRSGDLSVYWYQQSLDQGLQFLIQYYNGEERAKGNILERFSAQQFPDLHSELNLSSLELGDSALYFCASSPRPGTGMAPSDTQYFGPGTRLTVL.

The table lists this clonotype with a few counts. CDR3 sequence: CSVVPGWTGGSSSEAFF. In nucleotides, the CDR3 is TGCAGCGTTGTGCCGGGGTGGACAGGGGGCTCTTCTTCTGAAGCTTTCTTT. The chain has TRBV29-1 and TRBJ1-1; 11 bases match TRBD1. The germline gives CDR1 SQVTM, CDR2 ANQGSEA. Trimming at V came to 4 bases and at J to 6 bases, leaving 16 bases not matched to a gene. The CDR3 runs 17 residues.

This sequence joins TRBV11-2 and TRBJ2-7; 7 nucleotides agree with TRBD2. Per the germline V gene, CDR1 is SGHAT and CDR2 is FQNNGV. J was trimmed by 4 bases and V by 5 bases; bases with no gene match: 23. This CDR3 has 19 residues. The chain's CDR3 is CASSRRGVSSSEAGYEQYF. Written as DNA, the CDR3 is TGTGCCAGCAGCCGACGGGGGGTTTCCTCCTCAGAAGCCGGATACGAGCAGTACTTC.

This clonotype was recorded a few times. V gene TRBV21-1 combines with J gene TRBJ2-1; the table's D call, TRBD1, was not checked against the DNA. TRBV21-1 is a pseudogene locus. The CDR3 has 15 residues. The chain's CDR3 is CASSSLKVGVNEQFF. The CDR3 DNA reads as TGTGCCAGCAGCTCCCTGAAGGTAGGAGTGAATGAGCAGTTCTTC.

This sequence joins TRBV20-1 and TRBJ2-2, with a tentative D call TRBD2 (7 bases). Deletions cut 5 bases from V and 7 bases from J, with 17 bases between. The germline gives CDR1 DFQATT, CDR2 SNEGSKA (reference sequence). The CDR3 extends over 14 amino acids. The CDR3 sequence: CSARPRGAGGELFF. For the CDR3, the DNA is TGCAGTGCTCGACCTCGGGGGGCAGGCGGGGAGCTGTTTTTT.

This clonotype came up a few times. In nucleotides, the CDR3 is TGTGCCATCAGTCCGGGACAGGGGATGAAGACCCAGTACTTC. Translated, it gives CAISPGQGMKTQYF. This chain links TRBV10-3 with TRBJ2-5, with TRBD1 matching over 10 bases. Germline CDR1 is ENHRY and CDR2 is SYGVKD. V lost 5 bases, J lost 6 bases, and 6 bases stayed unmatched. The CDR3 loop spans 14 amino acids.

This clonotype turned up a few times. The chain carries TRBV27 and TRBJ2-1; D is unresolved. CDR1 is MNHEY and CDR2 is SMNVEV in the germline V gene (reference sequence). Trimming removed 7 bases from V and 0 bases from J, with 13 bases in between. The CDR3 is 15 residues long. DNA of the CDR3: TGTGCCAGCAAGCAGGCCCCAAGCTCCTACAATGAGCAGTTCTTC. Protein product: CASKQAPSSYNEQFF.

The count of this clonotype is one. The V gene is TRBV3-1, the J gene TRBJ2-3; TRBD1 matches at 7 bases. V lost 4 bases and J lost 8; bases outside the gene matches: 3. This CDR3 contains 12 residues. Germline assignment: CDR1 LGHDT and CDR2 YNNKEL (reference sequence). In DNA, the CDR3 is TGTGCCAGCAGCCTCGGGGACAGTACGCAGTATTTT. Translation gives CASSLGDSTQYF.

V and J are TRBV5-5 and TRBJ2-2, with D uncertain. V gave up 0 bases and J gave up 2 bases, with 8 bases separating them. Germline CDR1 reads SGHKS; CDR2 reads YYEKEE (reference sequence). This CDR3 comprises 15 residues. The DNA of the CDR3 is TGTGCCAGCAGCTTGGTTGGGCTTAACACCGGGGAGCTGTTTTTT. This sequence encodes CASSLVGLNTGELFF.

The sample holds one count of this clonotype. This chain links TRBV12-3 or TRBV12-4 with TRBJ2-7, with D hard to call. The ends were cut back, 5 bases at V and 3 bases at J, with 14 bases in the middle. This CDR3 region has 14 residues. The CDR3 DNA follows: TGTGCCAGCAGTCTCGCGTGGTCGGGCTACGAGCAGTACTTC. Translated: CASSLAWSGYEQYF.

There are a few counts of this clonotype. The gene calls are TRBV20-1 and TRBJ2-7; the match to TRBD1 covers 7 bases. The CDR3 is 14 residues long. In germline, CDR1 is DFQATT, CDR2 SNEGSKA (reference sequence). V gave up 5 bases and J gave up 1 base; unmatched junction bases: 8. This chain's CDR3 is CSAATWTGSYEQYF. The CDR3 DNA reads TGCAGTGCTGCCACCTGGACAGGTTCCTACGAGCAGTACTTC.

The chain has TRBV11-2 and TRBJ2-7; 9 positions agree with TRBD1. The V segment lost 5 bases and the J segment 5 bases; nucleotides outside the gene matches: 7. CDR3 length equals 14 residues. Germline V gene data show CDR1 as SGHAT and CDR2 as FQNNGV. Here the CDR3 reads CASSMGQGAHEQYF. The CDR3 coding sequence is TGTGCCAGCAGCATGGGACAGGGTGCGCACGAGCAGTACTTC. Full variable domain (remainder filled in from reference TRBV11-2 and TRBJ2-7): EAGVAQSPRYKIIEKRQSVAFWCNPISGHATLYWYQQILGQGPKLLIQFQNNGVVDDSQLPKDRFSAERLKGVDSTLKIQPAKLEDSAVYLCASSMGQGAHEQYFGPGTRLTVT.

In its sample, this clonotype was seen a few times. This sequence joins TRBV29-1 and TRBJ1-2; the D is unclear. The V end was cut by 1 base, the J end by 0 bases, with 12 bases between. This CDR3 region has 15 residues. CDR1 and CDR2 from the germline V gene are SQVTM and ANQGSEA. CDR3 in amino acids: CSVEASPGANYGYTF. CDR3 nucleotides: TGCAGCGTTGAAGCGTCCCCAGGAGCTAACTATGGCTACACCTTC.

The sample holds a few counts of this clonotype. The chain is built from TRBV7-3 and TRBJ1-5; D remains ambiguous. The germline CDR1 and CDR2 sequences are SGHTA and FQGTGA. The CDR3 totals 13 residues. V dropped 4 bases and J dropped 11 bases, with 15 bases sitting between them. The CDR3 loop reads CASSSNPDETQHF. For the CDR3, the DNA is TGTGCCAGCAGCTCAAACCCCGACGAGACCCAGCATTTT.

The chain joins TRBV20-1 to TRBJ2-1, with 8 bases that match TRBD1. The CDR3 is 14 amino acids. The V gene end was trimmed by 6 bases and the J gene end by 12 bases; junction bases not matched to a gene: 16. Germline-derived CDR1 and CDR2 are DFQATT and SNEGSKA (reference sequence). The CDR3 spells CSAHPGQATQGQFF. The CDR3 bases are TGCAGTGCCCACCCGGGACAGGCCACCCAGGGGCAGTTCTTC.

This clonotype was picked up a small number of times. The rearrangement uses TRBV12-3 or TRBV12-4 and TRBJ1-4, with TRBD1 as a possible D gene (6 bases). This CDR3 is 14 amino acids long. Trimming took 5 bases from V and 8 from J, leaving 15 bases between them. This CDR3 reads CASSPWDTEEKLFF. DNA for the CDR3: TGTGCCAGCAGTCCCTGGGACACCGAGGAAAAACTGTTTTTT.

V and J are TRBV10-3 and TRBJ2-5, with 8 bases matching TRBD2. CDR1 and CDR2 (germline): ENHRY, SYGVKD. The CDR3 is 16 residues long. V gave up 8 bases and J gave up 2 bases; unmatched junction bases: 13. CDR3 in amino acids: CAIREVSGRGQETQYF. Written as DNA, the CDR3 is TGTGCCATCCGGGAGGTGAGCGGGAGAGGGCAAGAGACCCAGTACTTC.

The chain couples TRBV20-1 to TRBJ2-3; perhaps TRBD2 as D (6 bases). Trimming took off 2 bases at V and 1 base at J, with 13 bases between the two ends. The CDR3 has 15 amino acids. Germline CDR1 is DFQATT and CDR2 is SNEGSKA (reference sequence). Here the CDR3 reads CSARRGRGGTDTQYF. Written as DNA, the CDR3 is TGCAGTGCTAGACGAGGGCGGGGCGGCACAGATACGCAGTATTTT.